Below, 24 T cell receptor beta chains from the same sample are listed, as sequenced in a study of prognosis after radiotherapy for stage I lung cancer. Two-round multiplex PCR, the amplification method, yielded TCR beta CDR3 from genomic DNA. Initially, in first-round PCR, primers specific to each TRBV and TRBJ gene were used. Using its own MiXCR run on the multiplex PCR reads, TCRdb lists one record per CDR3 protein. This sample has 30,000 to 40,000 distinct CDR3 sequences; under 40% occur once, and the top ten carry roughly 15%. The sequences come from PBMCs, collected before or after stereotactic body radiation therapy (not recorded which). These receptors were collected from a donor of 50 years or more with non-small cell lung cancer.

This clonotype has ten or more counts. This chain links TRBV5-1 with TRBJ2-7; the D is unclear. Germline V lookup: CDR1 SGHRS, CDR2 YFSETQ. CDR3 length: 16 residues. V dropped 2 bases and J dropped 2 bases, with 17 bases sitting between them. The CDR3 coding sequence is TGCGCCAGCAGCTTCACCGGTCCCCCGGATACCTACGAGCAGTACTTC. This encodes CASSFTGPPDTYEQYF.

In its sample, this clonotype was seen many times. This chain links TRBV14 with TRBJ2-1; D gene unclear. The CDR3 covers 13 residues. V lost 0 bases, J lost 9 bases, and 9 bases lay in between. Germline CDR1 SGHDN, CDR2 FVKESK. The CDR3 reads CASSQETETEQFF. CDR3 nucleotides: TGTGCCAGCAGCCAAGAAACGGAGACTGAGCAGTTCTTC.

This clonotype was seen ten or more times. The V gene is TRBV10-3, the J gene TRBJ1-5, with 8 bases identical to TRBD1. Germline V CDR1 and CDR2: ENHRY, SYGVKD. J gave up 4 bases and V 6 bases, and 8 bases lay outside the gene matches. The CDR3 runs to 15 residues. As DNA, the CDR3 is TGTGCCATCAGGGCCGGGACAGGAAAAAATCAGCCCCAGCATTTT. It yields the protein CAIRAGTGKNQPQHF.

Turning to this clonotype: One base away lies a much larger clone, so this may be a sequencing read error. The chain carries TRBV7-9 and TRBJ2-1; D unresolved. From germline, CDR1 is SEHNR and CDR2 FQNEAQ (reference sequence). The V gene lost 0 bases and the J gene lost 5 bases, with 14 bases spanning the gap. CDR3 length: 16 amino acids. The CDR3 here is CASSLAPSGKDNEQFF. The CDR3 region has the DNA TGTGCCAGCAGCTTAGCGCCCAGTGGAAAAGACAATGAGCAGTTCTTC. The entire variable domain, with the rest obtained from reference TRBV7-9 and TRBJ2-1, is as follows: DTGVSQNPRHKITKRGQNVTFRCDPISEHNRLYWYRQTLGQGPEFLTYFQNEAQLEKSRLLSDRFSAERPKGSFSTLEIQRTEQGDSAMYLCASSLAPSGKDNEQFFGPGTRLTVL.

This clonotype has at least ten counts. The chain joins TRBV12-3 or TRBV12-4 to TRBJ2-3; D gene ambiguous. Trimming left V 3 bases short and J 4 bases short, with 8 bases between. CDR3 length equals 13 residues. The CDR3 coding sequence is TGTGCCAGCAGTTTGGGCAGGTCAGATACGCAGTATTTT. Its translation is CASSLGRSDTQYF.

There are many counts of this clonotype. The chain carries TRBV18 and TRBJ2-3; the match to TRBD2 covers 10 bases. Germline V lookup: CDR1 KGHSH, CDR2 LQKENI. The CDR3 loop spans 17 amino acids. J was trimmed by 4 bases and V by 5 bases; bases with no gene match: 12. The CDR3 loop reads CASSTTRIAGGADTQYF. The CDR3 DNA follows: TGTGCCAGCTCAACAACGCGAATAGCGGGGGGTGCAGATACGCAGTATTTT. Together with reference TRBV18 and TRBJ2-3, the CDR3 gives the full variable domain: NAGVMQNPRHLVRRRGQEARLRCSPMKGHSHVYWYRQLPEEGLKFMVYLQKENIIDESGMPKERFSAEFPKEGPSILRIQQVVRGDSAAYFCASSTTRIAGGADTQYFGPGTRLTVL.

By frequency in the sample, this clonotype is large (0.1 to 1%). The chain is built from TRBV24-1 and TRBJ2-7, with 8 nucleotides matching TRBD2. The CDR3 loop spans 13 amino acids. The V and J ends lost 12 bases and 5 bases, in that order; junction bases with no gene match: 11. Germline V gene data show CDR1 as KGHDR and CDR2 as SFDVKD. CDR3 nucleotides: TGTGCCCCCCGGCGGGAGGTGGGGGACGAGCAGTACTTC. Residues: CAPRREVGDEQYF.

This clonotype occurred many times. The chain carries TRBV5-1 and TRBJ2-1; D unclear. Looked up from germline, CDR1 is SGHRS and CDR2 is YFSETQ. V lost 4 bases, J lost 0 bases, and 14 bases lay in between. The CDR3 contains 16 residues. CDR3 DNA: TGCGCCAGCAGCCGATCCGCACTAAGCTCCTACAATGAGCAGTTCTTC. It codes for CASSRSALSSYNEQFF.

This clonotype was found many times. This chain links TRBV3-1 with TRBJ1-1; no firm D call. The CDR3 runs to 14 residues. Germline V gene sequence: CDR1 LGHDT, CDR2 YNNKEL (reference sequence). Trimming pared 1 base from V and 11 bases from J, leaving 17 bases between. This CDR3 is CASSQGLGVFVAFF. CDR3 nucleotides: TGTGCCAGCAGCCAAGGACTTGGCGTTTTTGTGGCTTTCTTT.

For this clonotype: A much larger clone is a single base away; this may be a read error. This chain uses TRBV29-1 with TRBJ1-1, with D unclear. The CDR3 extends over 13 amino acids. The V gene's germline CDR1 is SQVTM and CDR2 ANQGSEA. CDR3 sequence (DNA): TGCATCGTAACTACCTTTGGTAGTTTTGGATCGTTCTTT. Its protein is CIVTTFGSFGSFF.

The gene calls are TRBV12-3 or TRBV12-4 and TRBJ2-7; weak D call: TRBD1 (6 bases). The CDR3 is 14 amino acids. The V end was cut by 2 bases, the J end by 3 bases, with 11 bases between. CDR3 residues: CASSLQQGNYEQYF. The CDR3 DNA reads TGTGCCAGCAGTTTACAACAGGGAAACTACGAGCAGTACTTC.

As regards this clonotype: A much larger clonotype is one base distant, so this may be a read error. The J gene is TRBJ2-3, the V gene TRBV14, with D possibly being TRBD2 (5 bases). Germline CDR1 reads SGHDN; CDR2 reads FVKESK. The V gene lost 3 bases and the J gene lost 4 bases, with 20 bases spanning the gap. The length of the CDR3 is 17 residues. This chain's CDR3 is CASSHLPGPSSADTQYF. The CDR3 region has the DNA TGTGCCAGCAGCCATTTACCGGGCCCCAGTAGCGCAGATACGCAGTATTTT.

This clonotype was observed a single time. The V and J genes are TRBV7-6 and TRBJ2-3; D perhaps matches TRBD2 (6 bases). CDR3 size: 18 residues. From germline, CDR1 is SGHVS and CDR2 FNYEAQ. Trimming took off 1 base at V and 3 bases at J, with 20 bases between the two ends. The CDR3 nucleotides read TGTGCCAGCAGCTTAGGGGCGGAGGCTAGCGTGGGAACAGATACGCAGTATTTT. Translating gives CASSLGAEASVGTDTQYF. Full variable domain (missing parts from reference TRBV7-6 and TRBJ2-3): GAGVSQSPRYKVTKRGQDVALRCDPISGHVSLYWYRQALGQGPEFLTYFNYEAQQDKSGLPNDRFSAERPEGSISTLTIQRTEQRDSAMYRCASSLGAEASVGTDTQYFGPGTRLTVL.

V gene TRBV28 combines with J gene TRBJ2-7; no clear D. The germline V gene has CDR1 MDHEN and CDR2 SYDVKM. Deletions cut 6 bases from V and 7 bases from J, with 22 bases between. The length of the CDR3 is 15 residues. The CDR3 here is CASSPGVSRLVEQYF. CDR3 coding DNA: TGTGCCAGCAGCCCTGGGGTGAGTAGGTTAGTGGAGCAGTACTTC.

This clonotype was counted many times. J is TRBJ2-1 and V is TRBV29-1; 12 nucleotides align to TRBD1. Germline CDR1 is SQVTM and CDR2 is ANQGSEA. V lost 6 bases and J lost 7; bases outside the gene matches: 7. The CDR3 loop spans 14 amino acids. The CDR3 sequence is CSVRGTGGWNEQFF. CDR3 nucleotides: TGCAGCGTAAGAGGGACAGGGGGCTGGAATGAGCAGTTCTTC.

The sample holds many counts of this clonotype. The CDR3 nucleotides read TGTGCCAGCAGCGGGAGAGGGGGTGCAACTAATGAAAAACTGTTTTTT. This gives the protein CASSGRGGATNEKLFF. The chain recombines TRBV2 with TRBJ1-4; perhaps TRBD1 as D (6 bases). This CDR3 comprises 16 residues. V dropped 6 bases and J dropped 0 bases, with 14 bases sitting between them. Germline loops: CDR1 SNHLY, CDR2 FYNNEI.

This clonotype was found many times. The CDR3 DNA is TGTGCCAGCAGCTTGTCAGGGGCGGTCACTGAAGCTTTCTTT. Its protein product is CASSLSGAVTEAFF. V is TRBV5-5 and J is TRBJ1-1; weak D call: TRBD1 (6 bases). With 1 base removed from V and 4 bases from J, the gap between germline ends came to 11 bases. Germline V gene data show CDR1 as SGHKS and CDR2 as YYEKEE (reference sequence). The CDR3 covers 14 residues. The full variable domain, in which reference TRBV5-5 and TRBJ1-1 provide the parts outside the CDR3, is DAGVTQSPTHLIKTRGQQVTLRCSPISGHKSVSWYQQVLGQGPQFIFQYYEKEERGRGNFPDRFSARQFPNYSSELNVNALLLGDSALYLCASSLSGAVTEAFFGQGTRLTVV.

The chain links TRBV20-1 to TRBJ1-2; tentatively, D is TRBD1 (6 bases). Trimming shortened V by 2 bases and J by 8 bases, and 15 bases separated the two germline ends. CDR3 length equals 13 residues. Germline V CDR1 and CDR2: DFQATT, SNEGSKA (reference sequence). In DNA form, the CDR3 reads TGCAGTGCTAGATATCCGGGGGGCGGCGGCTACACCTTC. It specifies CSARYPGGGGYTF.

This clonotype is large in the sample. This chain uses TRBV6-4 with TRBJ2-3; 8 bases are shared with TRBD1. CDR1 is MRHNA, CDR2 SNTAGT, per germline. V gave up 6 bases and J gave up 6 bases; unmatched junction bases: 11. The CDR3 loop spans 15 amino acids. The CDR3 nucleotides are TGTGCCAGCAGCCCGACAGGGGCCGGTACCGATACGCAGTATTTT. It translates to CASSPTGAGTDTQYF.

The rearrangement links TRBV6-2 or TRBV6-3 to TRBJ1-1; D remains unclear. Germline V gene data show CDR1 as MNHEY and CDR2 as SVGEGT. V gave up 0 bases and J gave up 4 bases, with 12 bases separating them. The length of the CDR3 is 15 residues. The CDR3 bases are TGTGCCAGCAGTTACTCTGGATGGGATGGCACTGAAGCTTTCTTT. Translating it yields CASSYSGWDGTEAFF.

This clonotype was counted ten times or more. This chain uses TRBV28 with TRBJ2-2; D gene ambiguous. CDR3 length: 18 residues. V was shortened by 2 bases and J by 0 bases, with 16 bases between the two germline ends. The germline CDR1 and CDR2 sequences are MDHEN and SYDVKM. DNA of the CDR3: TGTGCCAGCAGTTTAGACGCACGGATTCCCTCGAACACCGGGGAGCTGTTTTTT. Its translation: CASSLDARIPSNTGELFF.

On this clonotype: A far larger clone is only one base removed, so a read error is likely. The genes are TRBV6-4 and TRBJ2-1; maybe TRBD2 (5 bases). The length of the CDR3 is 17 residues. Deletions cut 3 bases from V and 4 bases from J, with 19 bases between. CDR1 and CDR2 from the germline V gene are MRHNA and SNTAGT. The CDR3 reads CASSEAPGLSPYNEQFF. CDR3 bases: TGTGCCAGCAGTGAAGCGCCGGGGTTATCCCCTTACAATGAGCAGTTCTTC.

The table lists this clonotype with many counts. The V and J genes are TRBV12-3 or TRBV12-4 and TRBJ2-2; perhaps TRBD1 as D (5 bases). CDR3 length equals 14 residues. Trimming removed 3 bases from V and 4 bases from J, with 9 bases in between. CDR3 sequence (DNA): TGTGCCAGCAGTTTTGACAGCAGCACCGGGGAGCTGTTTTTT. It codes for CASSFDSSTGELFF.

In its sample, this clonotype was seen many times. J is TRBJ1-1 and V is TRBV6-5; 9 bases map to TRBD1. The CDR3 consists of 15 residues. V lost 2 bases and J lost 1; bases outside the gene matches: 2. Germline V CDR1 and CDR2: MNHEY, SVGAGI. CDR3 residues: CASSYRGQGNTEAFF. CDR3 in DNA: TGTGCCAGCAGTTACCGGGGACAGGGGAACACTGAAGCTTTCTTT.